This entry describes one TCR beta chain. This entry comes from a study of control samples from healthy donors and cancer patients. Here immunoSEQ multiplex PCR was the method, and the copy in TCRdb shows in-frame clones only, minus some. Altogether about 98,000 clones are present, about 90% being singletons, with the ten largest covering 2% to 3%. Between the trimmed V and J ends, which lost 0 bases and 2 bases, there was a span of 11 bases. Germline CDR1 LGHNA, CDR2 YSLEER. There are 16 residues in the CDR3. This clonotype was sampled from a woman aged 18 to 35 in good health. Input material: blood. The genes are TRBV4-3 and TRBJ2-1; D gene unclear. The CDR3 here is CASSQDSEYTYNEQFF. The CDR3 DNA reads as TGCGCCAGCAGCCAAGATTCCGAATACACCTACAATGAGCAGTTCTTC.